Sequencing of this T cell receptor beta chain was carried out in a study of blood T cell repertoires in COVID-19. Study information: Sites in the United States, Italy and Spain provided acute and convalescent COVID-19 samples. The analysed material was cDNA or gDNA that came from T cells, B-cell-depleted T cells, or PBMCs.

In the source study's methods: Nucleated cell counts were estimated from reference gene primer amplification. TCRdb's table, derived via immunoSEQ multiplex PCR, lists solely in-frame clones and lacks some. The DNA gave D and trimming, while V, J and clone size come from that table. The table shows almost 95,000 clones, with around 85% occurring only once. This clone was picked up a small number of times. Trimming removed 4 bases from V and 3 bases from J; junction bases left unmatched: 2. This CDR3 has 13 residues. Germline V CDR1 and CDR2: MNHEY, SVGAGI. Seattle patients were enrolled while actively infected and followed longitudinally.

Material: peripheral blood. The chain couples TRBV6-5 to TRBJ1-2; 7 bases fit TRBD1. The source is a woman in her sixties or seventies with COVID-19, enrolled during active disease. The CDR3 sequence: CASSLTGHYGYTF. Written as DNA, the CDR3 is TGTGCCAGCAGTTTGACAGGGCACTATGGCTACACCTTC.